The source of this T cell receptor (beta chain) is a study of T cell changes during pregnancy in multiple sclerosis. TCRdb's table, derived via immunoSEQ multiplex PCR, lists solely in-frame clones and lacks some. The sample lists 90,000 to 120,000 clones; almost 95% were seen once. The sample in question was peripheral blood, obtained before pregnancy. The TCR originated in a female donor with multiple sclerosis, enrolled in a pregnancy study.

DNA for the CDR3: TGTGCCTGGACCCGAGGTCGGGGTCAGCCCCAGCATTTT. It is translated as CAWTRGRGQPQHF. The chain links TRBV30 to TRBJ1-5, with no clear D. V was pared by 4 bases and J by 6 bases, with 13 bases between. The CDR3 consists of 13 residues. Germline V gene lookup returns CDR1 GTSNPN and CDR2 SVGIG (reference sequence).